These 22 T cell receptor beta chains were all obtained from the same sample, sequenced in a study of T cells in localized non-small cell lung cancer. Some clones are missing from TCRdb's copy, which holds only in-frame ones; the method was immunoSEQ multiplex PCR. The sample carries roughly 21,000 clones, over 75% recorded once. Sample: peripheral blood mononuclear cells, taken before any cancer treatment. These TCRs come from a male donor aged 60 or over with stage II lung adenocarcinoma.

The gene calls are TRBV5-6 and TRBJ2-1; 8 positions agree with TRBD2. The CDR3 is 15 residues long. V was clipped by 1 base and J by 4 bases; unmatched bases: 4. CDR1 and CDR2 (germline): SGHDT, YYEEEE. The CDR3 sequence is CASSLLSSGYNEQFF. In nucleotides, the CDR3 is TGTGCCAGCAGCTTGCTGTCTAGCGGGTACAATGAGCAGTTCTTC.

The chain combines TRBV28 with TRBJ1-5; 11 bases fit TRBD1. V shed 6 bases, J shed 6 bases, and the junction held 4 bases outside the gene matches. CDR3 length equals 14 residues. Germline-derived CDR1 and CDR2 are MDHEN and SYDVKM. The CDR3 is CASRGQGEGQPQHF. As DNA, the CDR3 is TGTGCCAGCAGGGGACAGGGGGAGGGTCAGCCCCAGCATTTT.

The V gene is TRBV5-1, the J gene TRBJ2-7; 8 bases align to TRBD2. Germline lookup yields CDR1 SGHRS and CDR2 YFSETQ. The CDR3 loop spans 14 amino acids. The V segment lost 0 bases and the J segment 6 bases; nucleotides outside the gene matches: 5. In DNA, the CDR3 is TGCGCCAGCAGCTTGGGGACTAGCAATCGCGAGCAGTACTTC. Translating it yields CASSLGTSNREQYF.

This clone occurred once. The chain carries TRBV5-5 and TRBJ2-1; D possibly corresponds to TRBD1 (5 bases). This CDR3 is built from 14 residues. V was shortened by 4 bases and J by 2 bases, with 10 bases between the two germline ends. Looked up from germline, CDR1 is SGHKS and CDR2 is YYEKEE (reference sequence). CDR3 in amino acids: CASSLQTAYNEQFF. The CDR3 DNA reads TGTGCCAGCAGCCTTCAGACAGCCTACAATGAGCAGTTCTTC.

This rearrangement joins TRBV15 to TRBJ1-4; perhaps TRBD1 as D (5 bases). V was clipped by 3 bases and J by 4 bases, with 12 bases between them. The CDR3 sequence is 15 residues long. Germline loops: CDR1 LNHNV, CDR2 YYDKDF (reference sequence). This CDR3 is CATSRKQEYNEKLFF. Written as DNA, the CDR3 is TGTGCCACCAGCAGGAAACAGGAATATAATGAAAAACTGTTTTTT.

The V gene is TRBV15, the J gene TRBJ2-5; 7 nucleotides line up with TRBD2. CDR1 and CDR2 (germline): LNHNV, YYDKDF (reference sequence). The J segment lost 5 bases and the V segment lost 0 bases, leaving 6 bases of the junction unmatched. The CDR3 is made up of 15 amino acids. Here the CDR3 DNA reads TGTGCCACCAGCAGAGATCAGGCGGGAGCGGAGACCCAGTACTTC. It encodes CATSRDQAGAETQYF.

The chain recombines TRBV29-1 with TRBJ2-3; D remains unclear. The CDR3 length is 14 residues. Trimming took 3 bases from V and 1 from J, leaving 11 bases between them. CDR1 is SQVTM, CDR2 ANQGSEA, per germline. The CDR3 here is CSVDRLTRTDTQYF. The CDR3 DNA reads as TGCAGCGTTGACCGTCTGACACGCACAGATACGCAGTATTTT.

The chain employs TRBV5-1 and TRBJ1-5; D unclear. CDR1 is SGHRS and CDR2 is YFSETQ in the germline V gene. Trimming shortened V by 0 bases and J by 1 base, and 11 bases separated the two germline ends. The CDR3 loop spans 16 amino acids. This CDR3 reads CASSLGRLGSNQPQHF. CDR3 bases: TGCGCCAGCAGCTTGGGTAGGCTCGGGAGCAATCAGCCCCAGCATTTT.

This chain joins TRBV11-2 and TRBJ2-7; D remains unclear. CDR1 and CDR2 (germline): SGHAT, FQNNGV. This CDR3 region has 15 residues. With 5 bases removed from V and 2 bases from J, the gap between germline ends came to 16 bases. The CDR3 coding sequence is TGTGCCAGCAGCCTCAGAGTGATGTTTCCCTACGAGCAGTACTTC. Translated: CASSLRVMFPYEQYF.

The chain uses TRBV7-2 and TRBJ2-5; D perhaps matches TRBD2 (5 bases). Germline CDR1 and CDR2: SGHTA and FQGNSA. The V gene lost 4 bases and the J gene lost 5 bases, with 11 bases spanning the gap. The CDR3 extends over 13 amino acids. The CDR3 sequence: CASSWAPGETQYF. CDR3 coding DNA: TGTGCCAGCAGCTGGGCGCCGGGGGAGACCCAGTACTTC.

The V and J genes are TRBV18 and TRBJ1-2; D might be TRBD1 (5 bases). Trimming removed 3 bases from V and 7 bases from J, with 12 bases in between. This CDR3 has 13 amino acids. Germline V CDR1 and CDR2: KGHSH, LQKENI. The CDR3 region is CASSPGVGAGYTF. DNA of the CDR3: TGTGCCAGCTCACCGGGGGTAGGCGCTGGCTACACCTTC.

V and J are TRBV7-2 and TRBJ2-1, with 8 nucleotides matching TRBD2. Germline trimming cut 6 bases from V and 4 bases from J; bases unmatched to any gene: 8. Germline V gene data show CDR1 as SGHTA and CDR2 as FQGNSA. This CDR3 has 15 residues. CDR3 nucleotide sequence: TGTGCCAGCAGACTCACCGGGACTAGTTACAATGAGCAGTTCTTC. Protein product: CASRLTGTSYNEQFF.

The gene calls are TRBV5-4 and TRBJ2-1; 9 bases map to TRBD2. Germline V CDR1 and CDR2: SGHNT, YYREEE (reference sequence). The ends lost 5 bases at V and 5 bases at J; junction bases unmatched: 11. The length of the CDR3 is 16 residues. CDR3 loop: CASSSKAGGVDNEQFF. CDR3 sequence (DNA): TGTGCCAGCAGTTCTAAAGCGGGAGGAGTGGACAATGAGCAGTTCTTC.

This chain joins TRBV29-1 and TRBJ2-7; TRBD1 is a possible D gene (6 bases). The CDR3 is 11 amino acids. CDR1 is SQVTM and CDR2 is ANQGSEA in the germline V gene. V was pared by 7 bases and J by 3 bases, with 10 bases between. CDR3 coding DNA: TGCAGCGCCAGAGGGGGCTACGAGCAGTACTTC. This sequence encodes CSARGGYEQYF.

J is TRBJ2-7 and V is TRBV6-6; D is undetermined. V shed 2 bases and J shed 1 base, with 15 bases lying between them. Germline CDR1 MNHNY, CDR2 SVGAGI (reference sequence). The CDR3 is 16 amino acids. CDR3 DNA: TGTGCCAGCAGTTACGAGCCGACACCAACATCCTACGAGCAGTACTTC. Its protein product is CASSYEPTPTSYEQYF.

J is TRBJ1-2 and V is TRBV10-3; 11 bases map to TRBD1. The CDR3 length is 16 residues. The trim removed 6 bases at V and 4 bases at J, leaving 10 bases unmatched. CDR1 and CDR2 (germline): ENHRY, SYGVKD. Here the CDR3 DNA reads TGTGCCATCAGGGCGAGCCTAGGGACAGGGGGCTATGGCTACACCTTC. Amino acid sequence: CAIRASLGTGGYGYTF.

This sequence joins TRBV28 and TRBJ2-5; D is undetermined. CDR3 length equals 13 residues. CDR1 is MDHEN, CDR2 SYDVKM, per germline. V dropped 3 bases and J dropped 1 base, with 6 bases sitting between them. The CDR3 region has the DNA TGTGCCAGCAGTTTCTTAGTCCAAGAGACCCAGTACTTC. Its translation: CASSFLVQETQYF. Full variable domain (missing parts from reference TRBV28 and TRBJ2-5): DVKVTQSSRYLVKRTGEKVFLECVQDMDHENMFWYRQDPGLGLRLIYFSYDVKMKEKGDIPEGYSVSREKKERFSLILESASTNQTSMYLCASSFLVQETQYFGPGTRLLVL.

V usage is TRBV13 and J usage is TRBJ2-1; D is ambiguous. Deletions cut 4 bases from V and 10 bases from J, with 14 bases between. CDR3 length: 13 amino acids. Germline CDR1 is PRHDT and CDR2 is FYEKMQ (reference sequence). CDR3 sequence: CASSYAGRAEQFF. The CDR3, as DNA: TGTGCCAGCAGCTATGCCGGCCGGGCGGAGCAGTTCTTC.

The chain combines TRBV4-2 with TRBJ2-5; 8 bases align to TRBD2. The CDR3 loop spans 14 amino acids. J was trimmed by 1 base and V by 4 bases; bases with no gene match: 2. Per germline, CDR1 LGHNA and CDR2 YNFKEQ. CDR3 nucleotide sequence: TGTGCCAGCAGCCTCGGGACTAGCCAAGAGACCCAGTACTTC. Residues: CASSLGTSQETQYF.

The table lists this clone with a count of one. Other DNA sequences within the sample encode an identical CDR3. This rearrangement joins TRBV28 to TRBJ2-7, with TRBD1 identical over 9 bases. The CDR3 sequence is 15 residues long. V lost 6 bases to trimming and J lost 3 bases; unmatched junction nucleotides: 9. Germline CDR1 is MDHEN and CDR2 is SYDVKM. Written as DNA, the CDR3 is TGTGCCAGCAGCGACCCCGGGACAGGGTTCTACGAGCAGTACTTC. Its protein is CASSDPGTGFYEQYF.

This clone came up once. The chain uses TRBV6-1 and TRBJ1-2; no definite D call. Germline assignment: CDR1 MNHNS and CDR2 SASEGT. The CDR3 is made up of 12 amino acids. V lost 5 bases and J lost 8, with 12 bases in between. The CDR3 DNA follows: TGTGCCAGCAGTCCTAGGGTAGTCGGCTACACCTTC. Its protein product is CASSPRVVGYTF.

This clone was seen just once. J is TRBJ2-7 and V is TRBV5-1, with a weak D call TRBD2 (5 bases). The CDR3 is 14 residues long. With 2 bases removed from V and 2 bases from J, the gap between germline ends came to 11 bases. Looked up from germline, CDR1 is SGHRS and CDR2 is YFSETQ. The chain's CDR3 is CASSFTGSTYEQYF. CDR3 bases: TGCGCCAGCAGCTTTACGGGATCCACCTACGAGCAGTACTTC.